This is a list of T cell receptor beta chains from one sample in a study of blood T cell repertoires in COVID-19. Clones were read by immunoSEQ multiplex PCR, and TCRdb kept only the in-frame ones, dropping some. The sample consists of fewer than 250,000 clones, around 81% of them appearing once. The sequenced sample was PBMCs or T cells enriched from blood (not recorded which). The receptors were sampled from a woman in her forties or fifties with acute COVID-19. Each CDR3 is given with its conserved first and last residue. Each record gives: J gene, D gene, clone size, V gene, CDR3 DNA, CDR3 protein. D genes are given only for firm matches. Expanded clones are given a class, and other clones once, few, many or no size at all.

>TRBJ1-1|NA|NA|TRBV3-1/TRBV3-2
TGTGCCAGCAGCCACTTATCCCAAGCTTTCTTT
CASSHLSQAFF
>TRBJ1-4|NA|NA|TRBV5-8
TGTGCCAGCAGCTTGAGGGCGGGGGTAGGCGAAAAACTGTTTTTT
CASSLRAGVGEKLFF
>TRBJ2-7|NA|few|TRBV5-4
TGTGCCAGCAGCGTAGCTGAAACCGGGGGATACGAGCAGTACTTC
CASSVAETGGYEQYF
>TRBJ2-5|NA|NA|TRBV6-5
TGTGCCAGCAGGCAGGGGAACCAAGAGACCCAGTACTTC
CASRQGNQETQYF
>TRBJ1-2|NA|NA|TRBV9
TGTGCCAGCAGCGTAGGACAGGATATCTATGGCTACACCTTC
CASSVGQDIYGYTF
>TRBJ2-2|NA|once|TRBV5-8
TGTGCCAGCAGCGGGGAGGTCCCCGGGGAGCTGTTTTTT
CASSGEVPGELFF
>TRBJ1-1|NA|NA|TRBV5-1
TGCGCCAGCAGCTTGGGACAGATCTTCACTGAAGCTTTCTTT
CASSLGQIFTEAFF
>TRBJ1-5|NA|NA|TRBV12-3/TRBV12-4
TGTGCCAGCAGCCAGACAGAGAATCAGCCCCAGCATTTT
CASSQTENQPQHF
>TRBJ2-7|TRBD2|NA|TRBV2
TGTGCCAGCAGTGTACTAGCGGGAGTACGCGAGCAGTACTTC
CASSVLAGVREQYF
>TRBJ2-7|NA|NA|TRBV13
TGTGCCAGCAGCTCCTGGGAGGACAACTCCTACGAGCAGTACTTC
CASSSWEDNSYEQYF
>TRBJ1-3|TRBD1|NA|TRBV28
TGTGCCAGCAGTTTTATGGCAGAGACAGGGGCCTTAGGCAACACCATATATTTT
CASSFMAETGALGNTIYF
>TRBJ1-2|TRBD1|NA|TRBV7-9
TGTGCCAGCAGCGCCGGAAACAGGGGAAACTATGGCTACACCTTC
CASSAGNRGNYGYTF
>TRBJ2-3|NA|once|TRBV3-1/TRBV3-2
TGTGCCAGCAGCCAAGATGCTAAGGGGGTTTCGATAAATACGCAGTATTTT
CASSQDAKGVSINTQYF
>TRBJ1-4|TRBD1|few|TRBV5-5
TGTGCCAGCAGCACAAACACAGGGGGTAAACTGTTTTTT
CASSTNTGGKLFF
>TRBJ1-4|NA|NA|TRBV15
TGTGCCACCACTCGACAGGCTAATGAAAAACTGTTTTTT
CATTRQANEKLFF
>TRBJ1-4|NA|NA|TRBV29-1
TGCAGCGTTTCACGAGGGGGGGCAACTAATGAAAAACTGTTTTTT
CSVSRGGATNEKLFF
>TRBJ1-5|TRBD1|NA|TRBV7-6
TGTGCCAGCAGTCCGACAGAGGGGGCGAAGCCCCAGCATTTT
CASSPTEGAKPQHF
>TRBJ2-3|NA|NA|TRBV7-6
TGTGCCAGCAGCTCGAGGCCCCCCTTAGATACAGATACGCAGTATTTT
CASSSRPPLDTDTQYF
>TRBJ2-2|NA|once|TRBV28
TGTGCCAGCAGTTTTCCCGACAGACCGTTAACCGGGGAGCTGTTTTTT
CASSFPDRPLTGELFF
>TRBJ1-3|TRBD1|few|TRBV18
TGTGCCAGCTCACGGGACAGACAAGGTGGAAACACCATATATTTT
CASSRDRQGGNTIYF
>TRBJ2-3|TRBD2|NA|TRBV5-1
TGCGCCAGCAGCCCTAGCGGGAACGTAAATACGCAGTATTTT
CASSPSGNVNTQYF
>TRBJ1-1|NA|NA|TRBV7-2
TGTGCCAGCAGCTTTCAGGGACTTACAACTGAAGCTTTCTTT
CASSFQGLTTEAFF
>TRBJ1-1|NA|NA|TRBV30
TGTGCCTGGAACTTGGGACAAAATTCTGTTAACACTGAAGCTTTCTTT
CAWNLGQNSVNTEAFF
>TRBJ1-1|TRBD1|NA|TRBV4-1
TGCGCCAGCAGCCCGGACAGGGTGGCTACCGCTGAAGCTTTCTTT
CASSPDRVATAEAFF
>TRBJ2-7|TRBD2|NA|TRBV28
TGTGCCAGCAAACTAGGAGCGGGGATCTCCTACGAGCAGTACTTC
CASKLGAGISYEQYF